This T cell receptor (beta chain) was found in a study of cytomegalovirus exposure and HLA in healthy donors. PCR employed 60 Vbeta and 13 Jbeta primers. Libraries were prepared by immunoSEQ multiplex PCR; TCRdb keeps only in-frame clonotypes and omits some of them. This listing includes 90,000 to 150,000 clones. A word on this clone: Its antigen is still unknown.

Study-wide findings and caveats: The classifier reportedly diagnosed cytomegalovirus status with high specificity and sensitivity. TCR beta V segments were, for the most part, productive about 87% or about 30% of the time in an earlier analysis. Analysis was carried out at a later point, and it linked a missense DCLRE1C variant to TCR beta V- and J-gene trimming.

The source is a man aged 18 to 29 in good health and CMV-seronegative. Sequences were obtained from PBMCs.

This chain's CDR3 is CASSQTSGYNEQFF. The CDR3 DNA sequence: TGTGCCAGCAGCCAGACTAGCGGATACAATGAGCAGTTCTTC. This sequence joins TRBV7-3 and TRBJ2-1; 9 bases match TRBD2. This CDR3 has 14 amino acids. The junction had 3 bases not matched to a gene; V was cut back by 5 bases and J by 4 bases. CDR1 is SGHTA and CDR2 is FQGTGA in the germline V gene.